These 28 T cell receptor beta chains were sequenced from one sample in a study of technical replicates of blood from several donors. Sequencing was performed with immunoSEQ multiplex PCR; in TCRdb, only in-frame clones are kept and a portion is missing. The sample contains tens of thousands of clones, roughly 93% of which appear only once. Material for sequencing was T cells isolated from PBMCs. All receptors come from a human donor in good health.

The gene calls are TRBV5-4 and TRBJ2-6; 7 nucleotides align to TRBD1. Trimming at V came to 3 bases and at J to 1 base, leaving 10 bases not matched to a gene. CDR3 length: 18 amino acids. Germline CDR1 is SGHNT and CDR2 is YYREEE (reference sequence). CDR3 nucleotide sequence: TGTGCCAGCAGCTCCGGGACAGTGCTTGCGTCTGGGGCCAACGTCCTGACTTTC. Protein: CASSSGTVLASGANVLTF.

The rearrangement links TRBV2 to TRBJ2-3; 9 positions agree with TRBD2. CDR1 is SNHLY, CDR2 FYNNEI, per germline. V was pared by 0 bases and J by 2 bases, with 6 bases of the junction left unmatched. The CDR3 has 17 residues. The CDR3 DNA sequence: TGTGCCAGCAGTGAAGCCATAGCGGGAGCTTACACAGATACGCAGTATTTT. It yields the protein CASSEAIAGAYTDTQYF.

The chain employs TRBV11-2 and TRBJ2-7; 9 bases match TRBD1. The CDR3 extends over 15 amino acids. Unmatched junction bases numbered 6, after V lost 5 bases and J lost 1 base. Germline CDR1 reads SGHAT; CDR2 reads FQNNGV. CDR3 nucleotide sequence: TGTGCCAGCAGCCTCGAAGGGACAGGGTCCTACGAGCAGTACTTC. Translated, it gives CASSLEGTGSYEQYF.

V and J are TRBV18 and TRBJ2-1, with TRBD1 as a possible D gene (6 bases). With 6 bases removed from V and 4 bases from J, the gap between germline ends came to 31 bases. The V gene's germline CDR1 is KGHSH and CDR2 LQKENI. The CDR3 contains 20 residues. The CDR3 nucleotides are TGTGCCAGCTCTGGCGCATCGCTGTTTAATAGGGACACCCTATACAATGAGCAGTTCTTC. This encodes CASSGASLFNRDTLYNEQFF.

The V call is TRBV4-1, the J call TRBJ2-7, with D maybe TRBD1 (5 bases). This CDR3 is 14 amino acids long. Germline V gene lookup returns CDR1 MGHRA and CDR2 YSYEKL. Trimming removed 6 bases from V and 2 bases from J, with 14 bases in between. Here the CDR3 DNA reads TGCGCCAGCAGGCAGACCAGGGCCACCTACGAGCAGTACTTC. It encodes CASRQTRATYEQYF.

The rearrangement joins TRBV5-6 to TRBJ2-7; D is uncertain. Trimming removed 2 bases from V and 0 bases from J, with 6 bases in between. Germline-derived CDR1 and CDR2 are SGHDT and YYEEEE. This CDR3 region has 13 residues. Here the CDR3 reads CASSFTGSYEQYF. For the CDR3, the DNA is TGTGCCAGCAGCTTTACGGGCTCCTACGAGCAGTACTTC.

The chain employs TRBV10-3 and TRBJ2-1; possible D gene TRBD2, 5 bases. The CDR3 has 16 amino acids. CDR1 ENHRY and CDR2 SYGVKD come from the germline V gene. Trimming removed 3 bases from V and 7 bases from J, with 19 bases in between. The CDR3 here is CAISDSRGSRLNEQFF. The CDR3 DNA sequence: TGTGCCATCAGTGATTCTCGAGGGAGCCGGCTGAATGAGCAGTTCTTC.

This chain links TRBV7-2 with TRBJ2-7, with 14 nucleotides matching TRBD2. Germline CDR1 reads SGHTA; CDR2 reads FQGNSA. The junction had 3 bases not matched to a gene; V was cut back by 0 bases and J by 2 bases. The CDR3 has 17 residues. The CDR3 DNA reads TGTGCCAGCAGCTTAGCACCGGGACTAGCGGGAGCCTACGAGCAGTACTTC. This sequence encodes CASSLAPGLAGAYEQYF.

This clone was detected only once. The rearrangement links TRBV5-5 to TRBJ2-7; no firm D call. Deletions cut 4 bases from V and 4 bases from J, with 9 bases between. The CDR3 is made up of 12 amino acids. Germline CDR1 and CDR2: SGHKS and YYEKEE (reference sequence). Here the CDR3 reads CASSPVLYEQYF. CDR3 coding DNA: TGTGCCAGCAGCCCCGTTCTTTACGAGCAGTACTTC.

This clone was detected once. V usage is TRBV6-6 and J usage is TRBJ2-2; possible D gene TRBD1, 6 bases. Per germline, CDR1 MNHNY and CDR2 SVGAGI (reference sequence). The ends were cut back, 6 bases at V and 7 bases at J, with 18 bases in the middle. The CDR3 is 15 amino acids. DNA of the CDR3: TGTGCCAGCAGGCGACATGGACAGTCCTTCGGGGAGCTGTTTTTT. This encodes CASRRHGQSFGELFF.

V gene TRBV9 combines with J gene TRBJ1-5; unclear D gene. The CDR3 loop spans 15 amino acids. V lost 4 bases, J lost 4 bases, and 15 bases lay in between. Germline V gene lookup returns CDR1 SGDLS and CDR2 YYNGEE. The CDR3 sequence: CASSRDGNPNQPQHF. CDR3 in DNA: TGTGCCAGCAGCCGTGACGGGAACCCAAATCAGCCCCAGCATTTT.

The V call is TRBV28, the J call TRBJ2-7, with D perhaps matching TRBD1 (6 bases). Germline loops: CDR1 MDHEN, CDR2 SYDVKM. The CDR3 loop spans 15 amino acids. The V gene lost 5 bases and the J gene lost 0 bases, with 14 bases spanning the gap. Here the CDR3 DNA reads TGTGCCAGCAGTCCGAGGACAGCGCCCTCCTACGAGCAGTACTTC. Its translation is CASSPRTAPSYEQYF.

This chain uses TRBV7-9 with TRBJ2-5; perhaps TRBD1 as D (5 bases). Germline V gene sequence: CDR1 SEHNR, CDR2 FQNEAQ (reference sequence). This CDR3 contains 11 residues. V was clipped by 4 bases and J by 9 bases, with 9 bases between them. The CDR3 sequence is CASSSQGAQYF. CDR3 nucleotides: TGTGCCAGCAGCTCCCAAGGGGCCCAGTACTTC.

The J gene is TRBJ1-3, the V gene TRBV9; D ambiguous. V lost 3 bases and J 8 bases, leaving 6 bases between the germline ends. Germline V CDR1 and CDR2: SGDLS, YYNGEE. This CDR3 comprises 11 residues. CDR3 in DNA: TGTGCCAGCAGCGAGTCAGACACCATATATTTT. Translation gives CASSESDTIYF.

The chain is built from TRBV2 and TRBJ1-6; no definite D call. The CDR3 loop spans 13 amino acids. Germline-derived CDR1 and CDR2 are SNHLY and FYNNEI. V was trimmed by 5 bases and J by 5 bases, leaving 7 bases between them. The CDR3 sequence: CASSPSDNSPLHF. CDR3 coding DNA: TGTGCCAGCAGTCCGTCGGATAATTCACCCCTCCACTTT.

This CDR3 is CASSPRTGSFYGYTF. The CDR3 DNA reads TGTGCCAGCAGCCCACGGACAGGTTCTTTCTATGGCTACACCTTC. The chain joins TRBV14 to TRBJ1-2; 7 nucleotides agree with TRBD1. Germline V lookup: CDR1 SGHDN, CDR2 FVKESK. The V segment lost 4 bases and the J segment 4 bases; nucleotides outside the gene matches: 9. This CDR3 is 15 amino acids long.

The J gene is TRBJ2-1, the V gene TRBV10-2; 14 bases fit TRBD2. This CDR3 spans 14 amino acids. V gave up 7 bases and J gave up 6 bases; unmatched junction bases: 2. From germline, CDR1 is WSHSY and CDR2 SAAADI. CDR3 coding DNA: TGCGCCAGCAAGACTAGCGGGGGGGGCAATGAGCAGTTCTTC. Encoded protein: CASKTSGGGNEQFF.

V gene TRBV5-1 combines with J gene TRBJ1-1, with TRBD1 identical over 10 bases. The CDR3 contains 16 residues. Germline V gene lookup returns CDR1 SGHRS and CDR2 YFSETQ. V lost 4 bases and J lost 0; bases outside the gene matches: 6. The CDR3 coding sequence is TGCGCCAGCAGCCCGGTGGGACAGGGGCTGAACACTGAAGCTTTCTTT. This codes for CASSPVGQGLNTEAFF.

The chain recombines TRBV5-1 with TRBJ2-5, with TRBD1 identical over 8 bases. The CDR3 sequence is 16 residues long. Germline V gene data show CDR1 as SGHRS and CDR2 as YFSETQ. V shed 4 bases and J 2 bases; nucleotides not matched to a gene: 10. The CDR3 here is CASSHPTGGRQETQYF. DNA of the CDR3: TGCGCCAGCAGCCACCCTACAGGGGGGCGGCAAGAGACCCAGTACTTC.

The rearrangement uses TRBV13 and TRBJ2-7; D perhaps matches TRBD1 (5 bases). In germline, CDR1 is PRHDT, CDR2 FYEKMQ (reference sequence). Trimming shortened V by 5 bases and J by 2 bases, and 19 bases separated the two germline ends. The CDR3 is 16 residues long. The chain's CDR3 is CASSKNFRTPAYEQYF. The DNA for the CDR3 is TGTGCCAGCAGCAAAAACTTTAGGACACCAGCCTACGAGCAGTACTTC.

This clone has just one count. The CDR3 reads CASSPRVWMHENTEAFF. The CDR3 DNA sequence: TGTGCCAGCAGCCCGAGGGTGTGGATGCATGAGAACACTGAAGCTTTCTTT. The V and J genes are TRBV5-6 and TRBJ1-1; D ambiguous. With 4 bases removed from V and 1 base from J, the gap between germline ends came to 20 bases. Germline CDR1 is SGHDT and CDR2 is YYEEEE. CDR3 length: 17 amino acids. Full variable domain (outside the CDR3, taken from reference TRBV5-6 and TRBJ1-1): DAGVTQSPTHLIKTRGQQVTLRCSPKSGHDTVSWYQQALGQGPQFIFQYYEEEERQRGNFPDRFSGHQFPNYSSELNVNALLLGDSALYLCASSPRVWMHENTEAFFGQGTRLTVV.

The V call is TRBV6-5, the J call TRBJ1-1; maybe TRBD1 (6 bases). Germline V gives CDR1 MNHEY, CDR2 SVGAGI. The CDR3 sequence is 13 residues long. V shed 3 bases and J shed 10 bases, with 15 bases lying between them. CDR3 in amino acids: CASSYSQGLGAFF. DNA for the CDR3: TGTGCCAGCAGTTATTCCCAGGGGCTGGGAGCTTTCTTT.

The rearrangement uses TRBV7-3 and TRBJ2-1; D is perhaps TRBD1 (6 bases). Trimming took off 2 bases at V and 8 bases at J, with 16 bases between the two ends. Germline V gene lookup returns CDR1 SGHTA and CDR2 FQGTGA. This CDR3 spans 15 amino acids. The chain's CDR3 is CASSLYPSSGDEQFF. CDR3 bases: TGTGCCAGCAGCTTATACCCCAGTTCAGGGGATGAGCAGTTCTTC.

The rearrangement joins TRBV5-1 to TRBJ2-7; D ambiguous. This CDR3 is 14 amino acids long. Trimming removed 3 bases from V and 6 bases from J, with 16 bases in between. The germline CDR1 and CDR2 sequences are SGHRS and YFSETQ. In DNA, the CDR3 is TGCGCCAGCAGCTCCACGCTTACAAATGGCGAGCAGTACTTC. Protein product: CASSSTLTNGEQYF.

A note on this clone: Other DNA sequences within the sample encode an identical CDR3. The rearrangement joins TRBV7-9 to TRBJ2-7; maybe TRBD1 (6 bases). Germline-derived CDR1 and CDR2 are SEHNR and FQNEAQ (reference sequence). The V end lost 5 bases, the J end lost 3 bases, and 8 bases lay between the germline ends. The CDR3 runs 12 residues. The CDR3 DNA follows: TGTGCCAGCAGCCTGACAGGCTACGAGCAGTACTTC. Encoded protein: CASSLTGYEQYF.

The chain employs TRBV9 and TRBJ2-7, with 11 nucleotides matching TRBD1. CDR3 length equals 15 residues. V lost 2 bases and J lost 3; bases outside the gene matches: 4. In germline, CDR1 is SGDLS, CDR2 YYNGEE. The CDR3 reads CASSVTGTGGYEQYF. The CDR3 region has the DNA TGTGCCAGCAGCGTGACCGGGACAGGGGGCTACGAGCAGTACTTC.

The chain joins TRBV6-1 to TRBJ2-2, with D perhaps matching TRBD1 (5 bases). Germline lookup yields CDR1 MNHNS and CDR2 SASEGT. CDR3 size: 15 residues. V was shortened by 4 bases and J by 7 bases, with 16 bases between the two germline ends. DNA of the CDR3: TGTGCCAGCAGTGTCACGTTAGTCACAGGCGGGGAGCTGTTTTTT. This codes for CASSVTLVTGGELFF.

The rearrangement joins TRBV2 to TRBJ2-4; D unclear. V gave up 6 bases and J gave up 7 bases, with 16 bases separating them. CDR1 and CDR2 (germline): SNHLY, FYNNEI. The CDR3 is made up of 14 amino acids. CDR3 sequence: CASSLAINSNIQYF. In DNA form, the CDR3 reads TGTGCCAGCAGCCTGGCCATTAATAGCAACATTCAGTACTTC.